The 20 T cell receptor beta chains presented below share a single source sample, sequenced in a study of shared clonotypes between healthy human individuals. Naive CD8 populations comprised CD45RO-negative cells positively selected for CCR7, excluding terminally differentiated effector memory CD45RA+ cells. TCRdb's copy holds only in-frame clones and misses some; the assay was immunoSEQ multiplex PCR. This table has 650,000 to 800,000 clones, about 92% appearing once. The material sequenced was naive CD8+ T cells sorted from blood. All receptors come from a young man in good health.

The chain links TRBV28 to TRBJ2-1; D is undetermined. The CDR3 extends over 15 amino acids. CDR1 and CDR2 (germline): MDHEN, SYDVKM. Deletions cut 8 bases from V and 7 bases from J, with 21 bases between. CDR3 loop: CASGRARRVRNEQFF. The CDR3 DNA follows: TGTGCCAGCGGCCGAGCAAGAAGAGTTAGGAATGAGCAGTTCTTC.

This chain joins TRBV29-1 and TRBJ2-6; tentative D call: TRBD1 (6 bases). Looked up from germline, CDR1 is SQVTM and CDR2 is ANQGSEA. This CDR3 is 16 amino acids long. Trimming left V 6 bases short and J 2 bases short, with 17 bases between. The DNA of the CDR3 is TGCAGCGTCCCGGACAGAACGAGCGCTGGGGCCAACGTCCTGACTTTC. Protein product: CSVPDRTSAGANVLTF. Looking up the rest from reference TRBV29-1 and TRBJ2-6 gives the full variable domain: SAVISQKPSRDICQRGTSLTIQCQVDSQVTMMFWYRQQPGQSLTLIATANQGSEATYESGFVIDKFPISRPNLTFSTLTVSNMSPEDSSIYLCSVPDRTSAGANVLTFGAGSRLTVL.

The rearrangement uses TRBV9 and TRBJ2-7; D is perhaps TRBD1 (6 bases). Germline-derived CDR1 and CDR2 are SGDLS and YYNGEE. V was shortened by 4 bases and J by 3 bases, with 14 bases between the two germline ends. This CDR3 is built from 14 residues. DNA of the CDR3: TGTGCCAGCAGCTTGGGACATGGTCACTACGAGCAGTACTTC. Amino acids: CASSLGHGHYEQYF.

This clone was observed a single time. The rearrangement uses TRBV6-1 and TRBJ1-5; D call uncertain. V was trimmed by 8 bases and J by 2 bases, leaving 7 bases between them. Germline V lookup: CDR1 MNHNS, CDR2 SASEGT. The CDR3 length is 12 residues. The CDR3 loop reads CASLSGNQPQHF. In DNA, the CDR3 is TGTGCCAGCCTCAGTGGCAATCAGCCCCAGCATTTT.

The V and J genes are TRBV5-6 and TRBJ2-2; possibly TRBD2 for D (6 bases). The CDR3 has 14 amino acids. V was shortened by 6 bases and J by 6 bases, with 15 bases between the two germline ends. CDR1 is SGHDT, CDR2 YYEEEE, per germline. The CDR3 here is CASTWGTSAGELFF. CDR3 DNA: TGTGCCAGCACCTGGGGGACTTCGGCCGGGGAGCTGTTTTTT.

This chain links TRBV15 with TRBJ2-3; 11 nucleotides match TRBD2. V lost 5 bases, J lost 2 bases, and 6 bases stayed unmatched. The CDR3 runs 16 residues. Germline V gene sequence: CDR1 LNHNV, CDR2 YYDKDF (reference sequence). The CDR3 protein is CATSSGTSGNTDTQYF. The CDR3 nucleotides read TGTGCCACCAGCTCAGGGACTAGCGGTAACACAGATACGCAGTATTTT. Drawing the rest from reference TRBV15 and TRBJ2-3, the complete variable domain is DAMVIQNPRYQVTQFGKPVTLSCSQTLNHNVMYWYQQKSSQAPKLLFHYYDKDFNNEADTPDNFQSRRPNTSFCFLDIRSPGLGDTAMYLCATSSGTSGNTDTQYFGPGTRLTVL.

The rearrangement uses TRBV2 and TRBJ1-5, with D possibly matching TRBD1 (5 bases). CDR1 and CDR2 (germline): SNHLY, FYNNEI. This CDR3 has 13 residues. Trimming pared 8 bases from V and 4 bases from J, leaving 12 bases between. CDR3 residues: CASGGRVNQPQHF. The CDR3 DNA follows: TGTGCCAGCGGGGGTAGGGTAAATCAGCCCCAGCATTTT.

As concerns this clone: Distinct nucleotide sequences in the sample also encode this CDR3. The chain carries TRBV9 and TRBJ1-1; D perhaps matches TRBD1 (5 bases). Germline CDR1 is SGDLS and CDR2 is YYNGEE. The CDR3 covers 14 residues. V was clipped by 2 bases and J by 5 bases, with 13 bases between them. CDR3 DNA: TGTGCCAGCAGCGTCGAGGGAGAGGGGACTGAAGCTTTCTTT. It encodes CASSVEGEGTEAFF.

V usage is TRBV7-9 and J usage is TRBJ2-1; D might be TRBD1 or TRBD2, each matching 5 bases. The CDR3 loop spans 9 amino acids. Germline lookup yields CDR1 SEHNR and CDR2 FQNEAQ (reference sequence). V was trimmed by 11 bases and J by 8 bases, leaving 7 bases between them. The CDR3 region is CAGDDEQFF. In DNA form, the CDR3 reads TGTGCCGGGGACGATGAGCAGTTCTTC.

This clone occurred a few times. This chain links TRBV2 with TRBJ1-2, with a weak D call TRBD1 (5 bases). Germline CDR1 reads SNHLY; CDR2 reads FYNNEI. V dropped 0 bases and J dropped 6 bases, with 8 bases sitting between them. CDR3 size: 13 residues. The CDR3 region is CASSEAPTDGYTF. In DNA, the CDR3 is TGTGCCAGCAGTGAAGCCCCGACAGATGGCTACACCTTC. Using reference TRBV2 and TRBJ1-2 for the parts outside the CDR3, the full variable domain is EPEVTQTPSHQVTQMGQEVILRCVPISNHLYFYWYRQILGQKVEFLVSFYNNEISEKSEIFDDQFSVERPDGSNFTLKIRSTKLEDSAMYFCASSEAPTDGYTFGSGTRLTVV.

The J gene is TRBJ1-4, the V gene TRBV2, with 8 bases aligning to TRBD1. Germline CDR1 reads SNHLY; CDR2 reads FYNNEI. The CDR3 extends over 18 amino acids. V shed 0 bases, J shed 8 bases, and the junction held 14 bases outside the gene matches. The CDR3 DNA is TGTGCCAGCAGTGAAGCGTACGGGATCGGGACAGGCAGAGAAAAACTGTTTTTT. Encoded protein: CASSEAYGIGTGREKLFF.

The chain joins TRBV7-9 to TRBJ1-4, with TRBD1 identical over 7 bases. J gave up 8 bases and V 5 bases, and 8 bases lay outside the gene matches. The CDR3 runs 14 residues. Germline V gives CDR1 SEHNR, CDR2 FQNEAQ (reference sequence). Written as DNA, the CDR3 is TGTGCCAGCAGCGTTAGACAGGGCTCGGAAAAACTGTTTTTT. Protein sequence: CASSVRQGSEKLFF.

J is TRBJ1-1 and V is TRBV27, with TRBD1 as a possible D gene (5 bases). CDR3 length: 14 amino acids. The V gene's germline CDR1 is MNHEY and CDR2 SMNVEV (reference sequence). Deletions cut 5 bases from V and 4 bases from J, with 14 bases between. For the CDR3, the DNA is TGTGCCAGCAGTATCCTCCCAGGGCCCACTGAAGCTTTCTTT. As protein: CASSILPGPTEAFF.

This chain connects TRBV9 to TRBJ2-1; 13 bases align to TRBD2. V lost 3 bases, J lost 3 bases, and 6 bases stayed unmatched. This CDR3 comprises 17 residues. Germline values: CDR1 SGDLS, CDR2 YYNGEE. In nucleotides, the CDR3 is TGTGCCAGCAGCGGTGGACTAGCGGGAGTCAACTACAATGAGCAGTTCTTC. Translation gives CASSGGLAGVNYNEQFF.

The chain has TRBV2 and TRBJ2-7, with TRBD1 matching 9 bases. The CDR3 covers 15 residues. Germline assignment: CDR1 SNHLY and CDR2 FYNNEI. Germline trimming cut 3 bases from V and 2 bases from J; bases unmatched to any gene: 5. CDR3: CASSDGTGRTYEQYF. The CDR3 DNA reads as TGTGCCAGCAGTGATGGGACAGGGAGGACCTACGAGCAGTACTTC. Combining the CDR3 with reference TRBV2 and TRBJ2-7 gives the whole variable domain EPEVTQTPSHQVTQMGQEVILRCVPISNHLYFYWYRQILGQKVEFLVSFYNNEISEKSEIFDDQFSVERPDGSNFTLKIRSTKLEDSAMYFCASSDGTGRTYEQYFGPGTRLTVT.

V is TRBV27 and J is TRBJ2-2; maybe TRBD2 (6 bases). Trimming removed 0 bases at V and 3 bases at J, with 14 bases between. From germline, CDR1 is MNHEY and CDR2 SMNVEV (reference sequence). The length of the CDR3 is 17 residues. CDR3 nucleotides: TGTGCCAGCAGTTTATCGAACGGGGGTATAGACACCGGGGAGCTGTTTTTT. Translating gives CASSLSNGGIDTGELFF.

This chain joins TRBV28 and TRBJ2-2; 8 bases are a match to TRBD1. V shed 5 bases and J 3 bases; nucleotides not matched to a gene: 8. This CDR3 contains 16 residues. CDR1 is MDHEN, CDR2 SYDVKM, per germline. The DNA for the CDR3 is TGTGCCAGCAGTCCCCAAGACAGGGGTGACACCGGGGAGCTGTTTTTT. Translation: CASSPQDRGDTGELFF.

This CDR3 is CASSEGRMETYEQYF. The CDR3 DNA follows: TGTGCCAGCAGTGAAGGACGGATGGAGACCTACGAGCAGTACTTC. The J gene is TRBJ2-7, the V gene TRBV2; D ambiguous. CDR1 is SNHLY and CDR2 is FYNNEI in the germline V gene. V shed 1 base and J shed 2 bases, with 12 bases lying between them. There are 15 residues in the CDR3.

The rearrangement links TRBV19 to TRBJ2-3; no clear D. CDR3 length: 16 amino acids. Germline CDR1 is LNHDA and CDR2 is SQIVND (reference sequence). Deletions cut 4 bases from V and 3 bases from J, with 17 bases between. The CDR3 spells CASSRLVEQLTDTQYF. The CDR3 bases are TGTGCCAGTAGTAGACTGGTGGAACAGTTGACAGATACGCAGTATTTT.

V and J are TRBV19 and TRBJ2-1; the match to TRBD2 covers 10 bases. The germline gives CDR1 LNHDA, CDR2 SQIVND (reference sequence). V was clipped by 7 bases and J by 4 bases; unmatched bases: 7. The CDR3 length is 15 residues. The CDR3 bases are TGTGCCAGTACAGCGGGAGGGCCCTTGTACAATGAGCAGTTCTTC. This codes for CASTAGGPLYNEQFF.